The sequence of this TCR beta chain was determined in a study of T cells in Graves' hyperthyroidism and ophthalmopathy. The CDR3 extends over 15 amino acids. CDR1 and CDR2 (germline): MNHEY, SMNVEV (reference sequence). With 6 bases removed from V and 2 bases from J, the gap between germline ends came to 16 bases. This clonotype was seen at least ten times. Antigen unknown. There were TCR beta CDR3 regions amplified from RNA transcripts. HTBI primers were the set used in a first-round RT-PCR of the TCR CDR3. In TCRdb, the multiplex PCR reads were re-called with MiXCR into one record per CDR3 protein. The profile covers 330,000 or so distinct CDR3 sequences, with 18% appearing a single time and around 15% taken by the ten largest. The authors took PBMCs from 10 ml fresh peripheral blood. Study results and caveats: The model made its ophthalmopathy prediction, and onset followed a median 6.5 months later. Most clonotypes expanded in thyroid above 0.001 were likewise present in blood.

What was sequenced was blood. The gene calls are TRBV27 and TRBJ1-1; maybe TRBD1 (5 bases). The sequence came from a woman aged 40-49 years with Graves' ophthalmopathy. CDR3 amino acids: CASRGSGGGNTEAFF. In DNA, the CDR3 is TGTGCCAGCAGAGGGTCGGGGGGAGGAAACACTGAAGCTTTCTTT.